This T cell receptor beta chain emerged from a study of tumor and adjacent non-tumor tissue in lung cancer. The overall study: The patients, approximately 9 men and a few women, were roughly 30 to 80 with stage I to III disease. Samples averaged approximately 4.2 million productive TCRbeta reads each. Study-level results: TCR diversity was significantly greater in tumor than normal lung tissue.

To note about this clonotype: Its antigen is unknown.

No cell sorting was done before RNA was extracted from the tissue. Three rounds of nested PCR, following a modified ARM-PCR protocol, produced the TCRbeta library. In TCRdb, the multiplex PCR reads were re-called with MiXCR into one record per CDR3 protein. The sample shows approximately 75,000 distinct CDR3 sequences, roughly 73% of them seen only once. There are 14 residues in the CDR3. Germline values: CDR1 SNHLY, CDR2 FYNNEI. The V end lost 11 bases, the J end lost 1 base, and 14 bases lay between the germline ends. This rearrangement joins TRBV2 to TRBJ2-2; D remains ambiguous. The sequenced sample consisted of lung tumor tissue. This receptor was taken from a woman aged 45-65 years with non-small cell lung cancer. As DNA, the CDR3 is TGTGCCGGCATTGCAGTGGGGAACACCGGGGAGCTGTTTTTT. It translates to CAGIAVGNTGELFF.